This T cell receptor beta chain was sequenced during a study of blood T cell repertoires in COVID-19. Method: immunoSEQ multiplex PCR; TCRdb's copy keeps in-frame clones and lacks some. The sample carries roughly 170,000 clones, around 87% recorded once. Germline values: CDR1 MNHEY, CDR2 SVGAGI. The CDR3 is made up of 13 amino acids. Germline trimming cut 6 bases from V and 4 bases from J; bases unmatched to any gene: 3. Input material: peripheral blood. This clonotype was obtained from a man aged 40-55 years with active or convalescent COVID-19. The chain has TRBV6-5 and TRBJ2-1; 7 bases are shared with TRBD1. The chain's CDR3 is CASRRQGYNEQFF. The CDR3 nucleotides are TGTGCCAGCAGAAGACAGGGTTACAATGAGCAGTTCTTC.